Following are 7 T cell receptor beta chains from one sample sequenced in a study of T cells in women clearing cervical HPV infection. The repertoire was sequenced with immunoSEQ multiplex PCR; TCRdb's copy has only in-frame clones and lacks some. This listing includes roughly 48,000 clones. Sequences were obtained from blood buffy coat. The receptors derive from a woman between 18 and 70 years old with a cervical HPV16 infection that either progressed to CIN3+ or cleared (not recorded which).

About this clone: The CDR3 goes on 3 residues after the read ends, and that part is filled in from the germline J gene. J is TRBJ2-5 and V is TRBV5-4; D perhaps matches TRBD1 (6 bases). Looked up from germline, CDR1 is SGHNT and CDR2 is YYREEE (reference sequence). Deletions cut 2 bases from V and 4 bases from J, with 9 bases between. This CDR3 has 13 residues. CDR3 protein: CASSFQGGETQYF. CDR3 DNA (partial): TGTGCCAGCAGCTTTCAAGGGGGAGAGACC.

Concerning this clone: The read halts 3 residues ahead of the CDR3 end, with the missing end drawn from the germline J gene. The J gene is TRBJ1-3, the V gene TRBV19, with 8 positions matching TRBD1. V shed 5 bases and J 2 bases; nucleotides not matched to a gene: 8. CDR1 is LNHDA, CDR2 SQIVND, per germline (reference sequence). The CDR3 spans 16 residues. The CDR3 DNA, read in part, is TGTGCCAGTAGTGTGTTACAGGGGGTAGCTGGAAACACC. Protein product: CASSVLQGVAGNT. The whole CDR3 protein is CASSVLQGVAGNTIYF.

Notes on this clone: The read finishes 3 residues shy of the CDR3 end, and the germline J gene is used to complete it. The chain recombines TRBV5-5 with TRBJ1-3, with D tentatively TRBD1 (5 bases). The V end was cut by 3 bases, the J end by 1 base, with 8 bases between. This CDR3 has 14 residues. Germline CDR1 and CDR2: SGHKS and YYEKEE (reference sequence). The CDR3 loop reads CASSSRASGNTIYF. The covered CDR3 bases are TGTGCCAGCAGCTCCAGGGCTTCTGGAAACACC.

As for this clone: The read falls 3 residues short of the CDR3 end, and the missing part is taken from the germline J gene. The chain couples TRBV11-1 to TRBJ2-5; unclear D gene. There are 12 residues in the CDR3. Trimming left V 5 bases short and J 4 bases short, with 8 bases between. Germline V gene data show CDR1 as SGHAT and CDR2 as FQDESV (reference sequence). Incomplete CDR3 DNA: TGTGCCAGCAGCCCAAACTTAGAGACC. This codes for CASSPNLET. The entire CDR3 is CASSPNLETQYF.

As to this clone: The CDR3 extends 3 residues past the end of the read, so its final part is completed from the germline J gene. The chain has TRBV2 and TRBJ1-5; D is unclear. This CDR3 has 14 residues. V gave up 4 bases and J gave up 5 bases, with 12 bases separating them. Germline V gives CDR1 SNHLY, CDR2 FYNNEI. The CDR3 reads CASSGQVSYQPQHF. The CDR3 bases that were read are TGTGCCAGCAGTGGGCAGGTGTCCTATCAGCCC.

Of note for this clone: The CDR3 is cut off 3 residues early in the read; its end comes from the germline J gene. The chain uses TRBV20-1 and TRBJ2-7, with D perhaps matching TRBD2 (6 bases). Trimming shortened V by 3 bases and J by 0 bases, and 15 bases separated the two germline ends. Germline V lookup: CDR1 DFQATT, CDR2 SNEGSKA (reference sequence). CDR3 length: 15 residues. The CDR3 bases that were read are TGCAGTGCTAGCCGTTTTTTGGGGGGCTCCTACGAG. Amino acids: CSASRFLGGSYE. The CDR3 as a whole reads CSASRFLGGSYEQYF.

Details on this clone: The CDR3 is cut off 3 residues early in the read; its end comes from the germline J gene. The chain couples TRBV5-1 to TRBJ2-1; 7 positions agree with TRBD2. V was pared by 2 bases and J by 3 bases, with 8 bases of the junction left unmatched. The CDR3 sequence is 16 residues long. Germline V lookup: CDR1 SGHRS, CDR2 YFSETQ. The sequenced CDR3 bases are TGCGCCAGCAGCTTAATAGCGGGTGGTTTCTACAATGAG. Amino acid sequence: CASSLIAGGFYNE. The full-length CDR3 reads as CASSLIAGGFYNEQFF.